This TCR beta chain was retrieved from a study of immune cell composition in non-small cell lung cancer. Study-wide results and caveats: It was not proven that tumour-reactive clones equal dominant tumour-associated clones. Lung squamous cell carcinoma tumours had significantly higher top 10 clone scores and productive clonality than lung adenocarcinoma.

Profiled with immunoSEQ multiplex PCR; TCRdb holds only in-frame clones, not every one. The sample carries under 6,000 clones, 76% recorded once. This clone has just a few counts. The target antigen is unknown. The CDR3 spans 15 residues. The germline CDR1 and CDR2 sequences are SGHKS and YYEKEE (reference sequence). The V end lost 3 bases, the J end lost 2 bases, and 11 bases lay between the germline ends. The genes are TRBV5-5 and TRBJ2-2; the D gene is possibly TRBD1 (6 bases). The source material was lung tumor tissue. The TCR originated in a human donor with non-small cell lung cancer. The CDR3 here is CASSWEQGNTGELFF. The CDR3, as DNA: TGTGCCAGCAGCTGGGAACAGGGAAACACCGGGGAGCTGTTTTTT.